The clone carrying this TCR beta chain has a handful of counts. Its antigen is unknown. Each CDR3 protein is one row after TCRdb ran MiXCR on the RT-PCR reads. The sample has around 790,000 distinct CDR3 sequences; 21% are singletons. The CDR3 runs 15 residues. Deletions cut 3 bases from V and 2 bases from J, with 8 bases between. The sample originates from a study of response to subunit inactivated influenza vaccine. Study-level findings and limits: Each seasonal flu vaccination may recruit only limited new T cells, authors suggested.

The V call is TRBV12-3 or TRBV12-4, the J call TRBJ2-6; D possibly corresponds to TRBD2 (5 bases). Here the sequenced sample was PBMCs from blood, taken roughly 5 days after vaccination. The source of this sequence is a man aged 50 to 60 who received an inactivated influenza vaccine. The CDR3 region is CASSLREAGANVLTF. The CDR3 DNA follows: TGTGCCAGCAGTTTGAGGGAAGCTGGGGCCAACGTCCTGACTTTC.